This T cell receptor (beta chain) originates from a study of Graves' ophthalmopathy and Graves' hyperthyroidism. The wider study: Researchers classed hyperthyroidism as stable given no ophthalmopathy within 18 months of follow-up.

Amplification targeted the TCR beta CDR3 regions, with RNA transcripts as the source material. The authors performed first-round RT-PCR with HTBI primers and then a second-round multiplex PCR. Each CDR3 protein is one row after TCRdb ran MiXCR on the multiplex PCR reads. The table lists 580,000 or so distinct CDR3 sequences, about 35% of them singletons. Study results and caveats: Among expanded thyroid clonotypes above 0.001 frequency, most also occurred in blood.

The germline V gene has CDR1 SEHNR and CDR2 FQNEAQ (reference sequence). The V end lost 6 bases, the J end lost 0 bases, and 18 bases lay between the germline ends. The length of the CDR3 is 16 residues. This clonotype was found a few times. The antigen is unknown. Ineligible for inclusion were patients with other autoimmune diseases, uncontrolled infections, pregnancy or lactation. Material: peripheral blood or thyroid tissue (not recorded which). The V gene is TRBV7-9, the J gene TRBJ2-7; TRBD1 is a possible D gene (6 bases). This TCR was recovered from an adult man with Graves' hyperthyroidism. Here the CDR3 DNA reads TGTGCCAGCAGTTTGGAACAGGGCATTAGCTCCTACGAGCAGTACTTC. This translates into CASSLEQGISSYEQYF.